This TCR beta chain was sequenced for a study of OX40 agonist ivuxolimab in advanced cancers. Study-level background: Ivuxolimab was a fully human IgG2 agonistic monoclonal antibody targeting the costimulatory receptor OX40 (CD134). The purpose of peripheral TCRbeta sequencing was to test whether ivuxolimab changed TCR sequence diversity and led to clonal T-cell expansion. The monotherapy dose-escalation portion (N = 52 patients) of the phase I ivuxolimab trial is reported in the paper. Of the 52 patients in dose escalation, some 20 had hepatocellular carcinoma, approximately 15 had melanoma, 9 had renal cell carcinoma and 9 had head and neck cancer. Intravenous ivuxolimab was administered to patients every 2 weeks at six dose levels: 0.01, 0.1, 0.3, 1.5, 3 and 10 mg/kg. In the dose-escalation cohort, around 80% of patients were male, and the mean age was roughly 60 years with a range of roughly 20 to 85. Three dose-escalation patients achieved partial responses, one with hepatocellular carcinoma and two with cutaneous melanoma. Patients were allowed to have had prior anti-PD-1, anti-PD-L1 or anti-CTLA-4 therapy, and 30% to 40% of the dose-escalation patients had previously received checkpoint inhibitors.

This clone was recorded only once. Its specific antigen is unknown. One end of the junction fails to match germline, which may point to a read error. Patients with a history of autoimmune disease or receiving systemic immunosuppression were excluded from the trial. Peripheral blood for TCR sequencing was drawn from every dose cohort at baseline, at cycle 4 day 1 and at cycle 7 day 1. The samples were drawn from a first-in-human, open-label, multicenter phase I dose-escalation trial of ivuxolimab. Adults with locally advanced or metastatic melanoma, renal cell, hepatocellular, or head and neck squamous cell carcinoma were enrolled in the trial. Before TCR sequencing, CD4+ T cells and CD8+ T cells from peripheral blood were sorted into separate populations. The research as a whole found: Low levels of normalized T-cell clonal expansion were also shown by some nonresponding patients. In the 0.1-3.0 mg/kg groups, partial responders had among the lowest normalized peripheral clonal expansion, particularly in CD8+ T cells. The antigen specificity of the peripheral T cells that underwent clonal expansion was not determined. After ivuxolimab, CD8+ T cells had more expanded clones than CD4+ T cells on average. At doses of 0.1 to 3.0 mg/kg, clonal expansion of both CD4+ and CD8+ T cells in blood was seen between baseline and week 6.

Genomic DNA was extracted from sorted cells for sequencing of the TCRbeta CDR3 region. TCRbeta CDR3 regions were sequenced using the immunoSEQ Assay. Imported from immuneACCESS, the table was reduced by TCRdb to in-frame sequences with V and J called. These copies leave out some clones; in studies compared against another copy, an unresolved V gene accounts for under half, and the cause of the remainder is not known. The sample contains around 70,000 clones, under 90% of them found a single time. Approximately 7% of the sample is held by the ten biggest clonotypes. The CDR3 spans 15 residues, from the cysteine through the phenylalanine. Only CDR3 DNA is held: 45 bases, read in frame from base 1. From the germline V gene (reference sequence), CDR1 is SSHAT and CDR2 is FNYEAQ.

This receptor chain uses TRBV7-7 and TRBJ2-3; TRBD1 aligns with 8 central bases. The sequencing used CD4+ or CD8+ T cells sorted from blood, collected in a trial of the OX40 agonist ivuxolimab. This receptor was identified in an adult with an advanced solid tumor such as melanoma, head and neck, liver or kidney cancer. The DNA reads TGTGCTAGCAGCTCCCAGGGGGCGCGTGGAGATACGCAGTATTTT. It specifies CASSSQGARGDTQYF.